This TCR beta chain comes out of a study of shared clonotypes between healthy human individuals. Turning to this clone: Its antigen is currently unknown.

Repertoires were generated with immunoSEQ multiplex PCR, while TCRdb's copy carries only in-frame clones and drops some. This sample carries about 2.2 million clones, about 92% of them seen once, and the ten largest clones take 1.5% to 2%. The study's findings and limits: It was anticipated that sequencing depth would influence how many clonotypes donors shared. Non-shared clonotypes had lower generation probabilities than clonotypes shared by all four sorted-subset donors. In general, naive subsets displayed greater estimated richness than memory subsets did. The study found about 5% of naive CD4 clonotypes shared across several donors.

The CDR3 runs 15 residues. Germline V gene lookup returns CDR1 MNHEY and CDR2 SMNVEV (reference sequence). After removal of 2 bases from V and 2 bases from J, the junction contained 6 bases not matched to a gene. Terminally differentiated effector memory CD45RA+ cells were left out of the naive CD8 fraction, which was CD45RO-negative and positively selected for CCR7. The sample taken for sequencing was naive CD8+ T cells from PBMCs. The chain combines TRBV27 with TRBJ2-7; TRBD1 agrees at 7 bases. This clonotype was sampled from a young man in good health. Some clones in this sample may be carry-over from other donors' samples. CDR3 sequence: CASSLKGAGTYEQYF. The CDR3, as DNA: TGTGCCAGCAGTTTAAAGGGGGCAGGGACCTACGAGCAGTACTTC.